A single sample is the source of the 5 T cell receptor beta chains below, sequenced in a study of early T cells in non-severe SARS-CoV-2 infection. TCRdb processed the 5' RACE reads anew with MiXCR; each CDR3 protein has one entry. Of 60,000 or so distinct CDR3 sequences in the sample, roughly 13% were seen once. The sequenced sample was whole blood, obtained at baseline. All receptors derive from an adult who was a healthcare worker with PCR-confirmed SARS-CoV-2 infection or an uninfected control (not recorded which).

The CDR3 DNA sequence: TGTGCCAGCAGCTCACCGGGACAGGGGGCGATCGGCACTGAAGCTTTCTTT. Its translation is CASSSPGQGAIGTEAFF. The chain links TRBV7-9 to TRBJ1-1; 12 nucleotides align to TRBD1. Germline V gives CDR1 SEHNR, CDR2 FQNEAQ (reference sequence). With 4 bases clipped from V and 4 bases from J, the junction kept 10 bases outside the gene matches. CDR3 length: 17 amino acids. Drawing the rest from reference TRBV7-9 and TRBJ1-1, the complete variable domain is DTGVSQNPRHKITKRGQNVTFRCDPISEHNRLYWYRQTLGQGPEFLTYFQNEAQLEKSRLLSDRFSAERPKGSFSTLEIQRTEQGDSAMYLCASSSPGQGAIGTEAFFGQGTRLTVV.

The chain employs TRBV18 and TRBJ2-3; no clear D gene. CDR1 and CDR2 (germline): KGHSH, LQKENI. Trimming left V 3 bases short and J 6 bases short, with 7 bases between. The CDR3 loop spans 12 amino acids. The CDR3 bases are TGTGCCAGCTCACCCATAGGTGATACGCAGTATTTT. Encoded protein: CASSPIGDTQYF.

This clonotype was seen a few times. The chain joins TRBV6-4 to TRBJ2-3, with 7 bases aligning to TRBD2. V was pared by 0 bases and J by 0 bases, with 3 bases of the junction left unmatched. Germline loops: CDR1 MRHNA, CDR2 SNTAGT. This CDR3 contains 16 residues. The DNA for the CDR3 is TGTGCCAGCAGTGACTCTGCGGGAGCTAGCACAGATACGCAGTATTTT. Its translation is CASSDSAGASTDTQYF.

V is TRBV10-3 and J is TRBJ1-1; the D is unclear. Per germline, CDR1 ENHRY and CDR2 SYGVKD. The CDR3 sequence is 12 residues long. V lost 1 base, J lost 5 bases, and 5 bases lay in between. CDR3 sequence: CAISEWGTEAFF. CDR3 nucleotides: TGTGCCATCAGTGAGTGGGGTACTGAAGCTTTCTTT.

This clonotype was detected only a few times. The CDR3 here is CASEGQDSGANVLTF. The CDR3 DNA sequence: TGTGCCAGCGAGGGACAGGACTCTGGGGCCAACGTCCTGACTTTC. J is TRBJ2-6 and V is TRBV7-8, with 8 bases identical to TRBD1. This CDR3 is 15 amino acids long. With 8 bases clipped from V and 0 bases from J, the junction kept 3 bases outside the gene matches. Germline V gives CDR1 SGHVS, CDR2 FQNEAQ.